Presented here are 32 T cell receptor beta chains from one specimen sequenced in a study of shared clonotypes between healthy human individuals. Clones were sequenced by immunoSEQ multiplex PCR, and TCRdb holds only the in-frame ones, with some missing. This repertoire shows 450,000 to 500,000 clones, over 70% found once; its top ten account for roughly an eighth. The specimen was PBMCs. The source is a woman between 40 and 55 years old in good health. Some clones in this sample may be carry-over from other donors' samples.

The CDR3 reads CASSQAGVPETQYF. Here the CDR3 DNA reads TGTGCCAGCAGCCAAGCGGGGGTCCCAGAGACCCAGTACTTC. The chain couples TRBV14 to TRBJ2-5; D might be TRBD2 (6 bases). The V end lost 1 base, the J end lost 4 bases, and 10 bases lay between the germline ends. Germline CDR1 SGHDN, CDR2 FVKESK. The length of the CDR3 is 14 residues. Together with reference TRBV14 and TRBJ2-5, the CDR3 gives the full variable domain: EAGVTQFPSHSVIEKGQTVTLRCDPISGHDNLYWYRRVMGKEIKFLLHFVKESKQDESGMPNNRFLAERTGGTYSTLKVQPAELEDSGVYFCASSQAGVPETQYFGPGTRLLVL.

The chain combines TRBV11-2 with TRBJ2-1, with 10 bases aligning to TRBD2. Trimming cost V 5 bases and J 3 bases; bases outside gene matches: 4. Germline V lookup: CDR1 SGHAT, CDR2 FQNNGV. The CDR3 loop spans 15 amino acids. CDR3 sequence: CASSPSSGSYNEQFF. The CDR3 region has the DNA TGTGCCAGCAGCCCATCTAGCGGGAGCTACAATGAGCAGTTCTTC.

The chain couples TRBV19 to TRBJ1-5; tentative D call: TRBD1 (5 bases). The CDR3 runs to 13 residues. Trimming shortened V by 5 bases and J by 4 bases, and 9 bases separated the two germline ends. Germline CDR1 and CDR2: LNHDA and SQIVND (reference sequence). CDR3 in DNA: TGTGCCAGTAGTTGGGGGATGAATCAGCCCCAGCATTTT. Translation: CASSWGMNQPQHF.

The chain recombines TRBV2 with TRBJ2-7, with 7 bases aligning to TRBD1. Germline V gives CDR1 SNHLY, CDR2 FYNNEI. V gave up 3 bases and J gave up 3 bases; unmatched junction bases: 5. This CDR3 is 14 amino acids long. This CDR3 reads CASSDDRELYEQYF. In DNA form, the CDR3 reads TGTGCCAGCAGTGACGACAGGGAGCTCTACGAGCAGTACTTC.

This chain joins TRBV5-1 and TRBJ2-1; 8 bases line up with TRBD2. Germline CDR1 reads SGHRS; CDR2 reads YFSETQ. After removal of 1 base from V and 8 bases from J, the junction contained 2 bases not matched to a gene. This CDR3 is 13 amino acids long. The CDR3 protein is CASSLIGGDEQFF. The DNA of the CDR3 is TGCGCCAGCAGCTTGATCGGGGGGGATGAGCAGTTCTTC.

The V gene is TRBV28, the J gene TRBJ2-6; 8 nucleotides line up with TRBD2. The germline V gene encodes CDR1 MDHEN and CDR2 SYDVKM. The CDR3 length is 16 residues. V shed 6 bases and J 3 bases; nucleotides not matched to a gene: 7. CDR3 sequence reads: CASSPAGGFGANVLTF. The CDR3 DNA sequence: TGTGCCAGCAGCCCGGCGGGGGGCTTTGGGGCCAACGTCCTGACTTTC.

CDR3 in amino acids: CASSDRVAENTGELFF. The CDR3 DNA is TGTGCCAGCAGCGACCGGGTAGCGGAGAACACCGGGGAGCTGTTTTTT. The chain has TRBV9 and TRBJ2-2, with D possibly being TRBD2 (6 bases). The CDR3 runs to 16 residues. The ends were cut back, 3 bases at V and 1 base at J, with 13 bases in the middle. Germline-derived CDR1 and CDR2 are SGDLS and YYNGEE.

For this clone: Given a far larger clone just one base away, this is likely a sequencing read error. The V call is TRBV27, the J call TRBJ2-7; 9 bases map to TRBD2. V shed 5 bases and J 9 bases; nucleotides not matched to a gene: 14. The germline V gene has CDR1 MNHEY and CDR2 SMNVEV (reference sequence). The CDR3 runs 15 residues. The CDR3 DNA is TGTGCCAGCAGTACCGGGACTAGCTTTTCGGCTTGGCAGTACTTC. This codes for CASSTGTSFSAWQYF.

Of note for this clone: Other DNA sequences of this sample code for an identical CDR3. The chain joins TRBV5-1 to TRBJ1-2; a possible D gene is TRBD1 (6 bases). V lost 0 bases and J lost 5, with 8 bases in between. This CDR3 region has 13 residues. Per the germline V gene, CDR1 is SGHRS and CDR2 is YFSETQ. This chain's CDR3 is CASSLDRAYGYTF. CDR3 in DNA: TGCGCCAGCAGCTTGGACAGGGCTTATGGCTACACCTTC.

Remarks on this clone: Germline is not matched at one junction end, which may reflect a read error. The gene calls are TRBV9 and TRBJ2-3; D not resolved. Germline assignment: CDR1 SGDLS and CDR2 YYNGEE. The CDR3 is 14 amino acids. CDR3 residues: CAGSVSTLTDTQYF. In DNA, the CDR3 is TGTGCCGGCAGCGTGAGTACACTCACAGATACGCAGTATTTT.

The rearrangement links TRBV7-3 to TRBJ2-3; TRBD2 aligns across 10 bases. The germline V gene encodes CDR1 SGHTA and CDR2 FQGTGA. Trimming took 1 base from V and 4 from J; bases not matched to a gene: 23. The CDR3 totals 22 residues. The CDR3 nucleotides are TGTGCCAGCAGCTTAAACCCAGTTGGTAGCGGGAGGCCCGGAAGTCGGGCAGATACGCAGTATTTT. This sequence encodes CASSLNPVGSGRPGSRADTQYF.

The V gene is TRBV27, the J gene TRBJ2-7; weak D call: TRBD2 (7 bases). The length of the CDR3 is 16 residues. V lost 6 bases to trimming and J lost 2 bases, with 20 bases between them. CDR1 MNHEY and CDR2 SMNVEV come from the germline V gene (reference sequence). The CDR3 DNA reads TGTGCCAGCAGCCGGCAGGGGACGACTAGCCCCTACGAGCAGTACTTC. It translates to CASSRQGTTSPYEQYF.

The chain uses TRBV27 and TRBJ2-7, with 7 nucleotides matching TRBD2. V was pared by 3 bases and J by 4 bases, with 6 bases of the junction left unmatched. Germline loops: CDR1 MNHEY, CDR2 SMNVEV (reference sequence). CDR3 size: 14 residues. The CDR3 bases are TGTGCCAGCAGTTTGGGTATCGGGAGGTACGAGCAGTACTTC. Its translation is CASSLGIGRYEQYF.

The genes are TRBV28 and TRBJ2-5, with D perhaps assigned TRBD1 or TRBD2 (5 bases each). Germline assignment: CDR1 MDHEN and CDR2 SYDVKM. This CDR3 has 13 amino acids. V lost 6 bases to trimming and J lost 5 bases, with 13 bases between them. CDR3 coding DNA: TGTGCCAGCAGACGGGGCCCCCGGGAGACCCAGTACTTC. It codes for CASRRGPRETQYF.

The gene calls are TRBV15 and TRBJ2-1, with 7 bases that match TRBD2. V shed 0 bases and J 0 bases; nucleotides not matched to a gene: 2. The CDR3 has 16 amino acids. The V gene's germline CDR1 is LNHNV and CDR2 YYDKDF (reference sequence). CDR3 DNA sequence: TGTGCCACCAGCAGAGATCAGCGGGACTCCTACAATGAGCAGTTCTTC. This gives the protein CATSRDQRDSYNEQFF.

CDR3 sequence: CASSSTGDYNEKLFF. The CDR3 nucleotides read TGTGCCAGCAGTTCAACAGGGGACTATAATGAAAAACTGTTTTTT. This chain joins TRBV6-1 and TRBJ1-4; TRBD1 matches at 7 bases. After removal of 5 bases from V and 4 bases from J, the junction contained 7 bases not matched to a gene. The CDR3 loop spans 15 amino acids. Germline values: CDR1 MNHNS, CDR2 SASEGT.

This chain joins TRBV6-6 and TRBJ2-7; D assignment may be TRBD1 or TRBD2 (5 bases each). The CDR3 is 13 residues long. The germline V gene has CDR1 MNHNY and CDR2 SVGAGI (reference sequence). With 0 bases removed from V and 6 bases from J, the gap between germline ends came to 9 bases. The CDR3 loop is CASSYSSGTEQYF. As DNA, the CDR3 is TGTGCCAGCAGTTACTCCTCAGGGACCGAGCAGTACTTC.

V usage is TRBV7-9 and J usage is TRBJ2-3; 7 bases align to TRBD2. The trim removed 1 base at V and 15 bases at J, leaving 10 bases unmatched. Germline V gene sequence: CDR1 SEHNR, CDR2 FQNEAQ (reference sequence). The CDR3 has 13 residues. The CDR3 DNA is TGTGCCAGCAGCTTAGAGGGTGGGACTATTATCTATTTT. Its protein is CASSLEGGTIIYF.

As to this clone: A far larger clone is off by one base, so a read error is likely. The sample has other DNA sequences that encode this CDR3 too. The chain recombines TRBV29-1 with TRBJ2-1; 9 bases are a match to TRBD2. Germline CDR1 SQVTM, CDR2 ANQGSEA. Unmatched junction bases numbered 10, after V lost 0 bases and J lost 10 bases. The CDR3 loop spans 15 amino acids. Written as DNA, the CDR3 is TGCAGCGTTGAAGAGCTCGCTAGCGGGAAAGGGGAGCAGTTCTTC. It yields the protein CSVEELASGKGEQFF.

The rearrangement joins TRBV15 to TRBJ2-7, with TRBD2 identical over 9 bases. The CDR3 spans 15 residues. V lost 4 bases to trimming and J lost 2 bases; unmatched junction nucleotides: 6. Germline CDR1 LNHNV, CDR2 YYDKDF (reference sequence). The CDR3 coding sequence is TGTGCCACCAGCATATCAAGCGGGAGGCCCTACGAGCAGTACTTC. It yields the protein CATSISSGRPYEQYF.

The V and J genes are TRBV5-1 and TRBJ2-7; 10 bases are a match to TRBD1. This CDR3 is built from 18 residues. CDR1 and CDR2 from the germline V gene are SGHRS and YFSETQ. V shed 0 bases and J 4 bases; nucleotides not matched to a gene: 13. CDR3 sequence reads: CASSLEPGQGGLNYEQYF. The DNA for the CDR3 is TGCGCCAGCAGCTTGGAACCAGGACAGGGGGGCCTGAATTACGAGCAGTACTTC.

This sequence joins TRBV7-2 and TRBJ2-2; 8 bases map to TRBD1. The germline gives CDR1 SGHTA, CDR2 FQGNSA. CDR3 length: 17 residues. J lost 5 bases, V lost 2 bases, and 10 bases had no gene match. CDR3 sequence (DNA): TGTGCCAGCAGCTTACCCACAGGGGGACTTACTACCGGGGAGCTGTTTTTT. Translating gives CASSLPTGGLTTGELFF.

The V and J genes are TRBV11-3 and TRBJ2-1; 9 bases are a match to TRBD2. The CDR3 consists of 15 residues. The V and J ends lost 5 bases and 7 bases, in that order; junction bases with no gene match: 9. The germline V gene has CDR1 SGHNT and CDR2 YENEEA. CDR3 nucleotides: TGTGCCAGCAGCCCTAGCGGGACGTTTAGAAATGAGCAGTTCTTC. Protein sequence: CASSPSGTFRNEQFF.

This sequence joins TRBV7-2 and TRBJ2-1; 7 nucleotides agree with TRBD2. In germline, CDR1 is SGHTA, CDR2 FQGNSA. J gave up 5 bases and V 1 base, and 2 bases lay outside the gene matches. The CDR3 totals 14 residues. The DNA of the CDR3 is TGTGCCAGCAGCTTAGGGACTAGACACAATGAGCAGTTCTTC. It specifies CASSLGTRHNEQFF.

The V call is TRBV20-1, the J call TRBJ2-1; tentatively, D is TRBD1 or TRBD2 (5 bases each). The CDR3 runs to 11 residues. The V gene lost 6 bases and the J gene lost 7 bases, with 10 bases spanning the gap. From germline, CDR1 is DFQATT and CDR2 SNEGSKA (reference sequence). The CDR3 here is CSALGVNEQFF. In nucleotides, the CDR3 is TGCAGTGCCTTGGGGGTGAATGAGCAGTTCTTC.

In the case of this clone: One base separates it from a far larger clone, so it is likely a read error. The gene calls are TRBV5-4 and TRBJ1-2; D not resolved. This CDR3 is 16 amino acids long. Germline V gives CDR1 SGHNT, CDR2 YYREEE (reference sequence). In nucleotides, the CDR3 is TGTGCCATCAGCACCCAGGAGGAAAGTTACTATGGAGGCTACACCTTC. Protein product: CAISTQEESYYGGYTF.

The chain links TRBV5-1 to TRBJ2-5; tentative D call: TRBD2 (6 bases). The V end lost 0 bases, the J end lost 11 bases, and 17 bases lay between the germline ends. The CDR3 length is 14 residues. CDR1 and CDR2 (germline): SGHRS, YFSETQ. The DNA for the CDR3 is TGCGCCAGCAGCTTGGTTCCAGGGACGGGGGAGCAGTACTTC. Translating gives CASSLVPGTGEQYF.

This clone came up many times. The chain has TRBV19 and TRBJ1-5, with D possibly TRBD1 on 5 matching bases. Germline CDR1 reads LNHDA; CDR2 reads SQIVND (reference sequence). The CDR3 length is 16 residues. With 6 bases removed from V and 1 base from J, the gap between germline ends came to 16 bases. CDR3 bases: TGTGCCAGTAGCCCTACTGGGACGTTGAGCAATCAGCCCCAGCATTTT. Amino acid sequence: CASSPTGTLSNQPQHF.

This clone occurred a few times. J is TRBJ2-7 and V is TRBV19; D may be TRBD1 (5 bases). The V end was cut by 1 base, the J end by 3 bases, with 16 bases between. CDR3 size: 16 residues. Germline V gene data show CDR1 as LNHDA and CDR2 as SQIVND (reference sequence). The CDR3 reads CASSIGVTGSVYEQYF. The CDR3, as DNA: TGTGCCAGTAGTATAGGGGTTACAGGTAGTGTCTACGAGCAGTACTTC.

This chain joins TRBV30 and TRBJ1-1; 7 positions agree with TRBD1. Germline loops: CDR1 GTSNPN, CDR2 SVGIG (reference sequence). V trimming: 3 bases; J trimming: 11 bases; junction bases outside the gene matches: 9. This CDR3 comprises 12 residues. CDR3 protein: CAWSLTGARAFF. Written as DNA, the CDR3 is TGTGCCTGGAGCCTTACAGGGGCTAGGGCTTTCTTT.

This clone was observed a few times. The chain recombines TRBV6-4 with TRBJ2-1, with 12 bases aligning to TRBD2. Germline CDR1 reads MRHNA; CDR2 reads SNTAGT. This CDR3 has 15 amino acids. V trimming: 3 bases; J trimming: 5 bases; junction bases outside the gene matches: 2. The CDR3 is CASSETSGSHNEQFF. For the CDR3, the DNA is TGTGCCAGCAGTGAGACTAGCGGGAGCCACAATGAGCAGTTCTTC.

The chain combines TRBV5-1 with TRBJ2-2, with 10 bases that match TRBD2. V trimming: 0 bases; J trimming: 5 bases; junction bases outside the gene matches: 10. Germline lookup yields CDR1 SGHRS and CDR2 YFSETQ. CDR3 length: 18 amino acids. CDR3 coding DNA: TGCGCCAGCAGCTTGGCCCCTAGCGGGAGAGTGGGGACCGGGGAGCTGTTTTTT. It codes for CASSLAPSGRVGTGELFF.